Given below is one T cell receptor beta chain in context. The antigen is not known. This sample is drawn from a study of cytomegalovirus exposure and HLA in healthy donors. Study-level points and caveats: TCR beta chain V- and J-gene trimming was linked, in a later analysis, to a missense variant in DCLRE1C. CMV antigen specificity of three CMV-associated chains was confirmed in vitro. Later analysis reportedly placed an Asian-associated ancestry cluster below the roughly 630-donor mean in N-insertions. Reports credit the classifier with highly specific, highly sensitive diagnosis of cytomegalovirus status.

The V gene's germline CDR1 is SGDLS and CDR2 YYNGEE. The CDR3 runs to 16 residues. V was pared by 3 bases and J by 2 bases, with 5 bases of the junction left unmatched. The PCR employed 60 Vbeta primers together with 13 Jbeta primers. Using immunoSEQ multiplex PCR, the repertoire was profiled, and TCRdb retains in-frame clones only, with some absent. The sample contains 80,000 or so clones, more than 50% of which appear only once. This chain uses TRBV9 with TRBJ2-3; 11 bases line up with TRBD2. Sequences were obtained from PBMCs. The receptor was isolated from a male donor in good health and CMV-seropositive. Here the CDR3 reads CASSGTSGGLTDTQYF. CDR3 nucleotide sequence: TGTGCCAGCAGCGGTACTAGCGGGGGCCTCACAGATACGCAGTATTTT.